The 20 T cell receptor beta chains below were found in one sample sequenced in a study of blood T cell repertoires in COVID-19. The protocol was immunoSEQ multiplex PCR, while the TCRdb copy is restricted to in-frame clones and leaves out a portion. The data show around 250,000 clones, with over 70% seen just once and 8% to 9.5% held by the top ten. The sample taken for sequencing was peripheral blood. The receptors were gathered from a human donor in a cohort sampled during active COVID-19.

The rearrangement links TRBV2 to TRBJ1-6, with D hard to call. CDR1 SNHLY and CDR2 FYNNEI come from the germline V gene. Trimming cost V 7 bases and J 4 bases, with 14 bases left between them. CDR3 size: 15 residues. CDR3: CASTPQEGYNSPLHF. The CDR3 DNA sequence: TGTGCCAGCACCCCCCAGGAGGGTTATAATTCACCCCTCCACTTT.

The CDR3 DNA is TGTGCCAGCAGCACCCGACTGGGCACAGATACGCAGTATTTT. As protein: CASSTRLGTDTQYF. The chain joins TRBV4-2 to TRBJ2-3; no definite D call. The CDR3 runs to 14 residues. Trimming shortened V by 5 bases and J by 1 base, and 10 bases separated the two germline ends. The germline V gene encodes CDR1 LGHNA and CDR2 YNFKEQ.

The chain combines TRBV2 with TRBJ2-1, with D hard to call. The CDR3 extends over 13 amino acids. Deletions cut 0 bases from V and 15 bases from J, with 15 bases between. Germline lookup yields CDR1 SNHLY and CDR2 FYNNEI. DNA for the CDR3: TGTGCCAGCAGTGAAGCTTCCCTCTTAGCTGCGTTCTTC. It yields the protein CASSEASLLAAFF.

This clone was found a few times. The rearrangement joins TRBV11-2 to TRBJ1-3; D ambiguous. Germline V CDR1 and CDR2: SGHAT, FQNNGV. V lost 5 bases to trimming and J lost 2 bases, with 7 bases between them. The CDR3 contains 13 residues. The CDR3 nucleotides are TGTGCCAGCAGCAATATCCCTGGAAACACCATATATTTT. This sequence encodes CASSNIPGNTIYF. Supplemented by reference TRBV11-2 and TRBJ1-3, the full variable domain reads EAGVAQSPRYKIIEKRQSVAFWCNPISGHATLYWYQQILGQGPKLLIQFQNNGVVDDSQLPKDRFSAERLKGVDSTLKIQPAKLEDSAVYLCASSNIPGNTIYFGEGSWLTVV.

This clone showed up just once. The sample carries other DNA sequences with the same CDR3. The V and J genes are TRBV19 and TRBJ2-3; weak D call: TRBD1 (6 bases). The V end lost 0 bases, the J end lost 0 bases, and 16 bases lay between the germline ends. CDR1 and CDR2 (germline): LNHDA, SQIVND (reference sequence). This CDR3 is 18 amino acids long. The CDR3 protein is CASSIDGPGQPSTDTQYF. The CDR3 DNA reads as TGTGCCAGTAGTATAGACGGACCCGGACAGCCTAGCACAGATACGCAGTATTTT.

V is TRBV28 and J is TRBJ2-3; maybe TRBD2 (6 bases). The V end lost 6 bases, the J end lost 2 bases, and 21 bases lay between the germline ends. The CDR3 has 17 amino acids. The germline CDR1 and CDR2 sequences are MDHEN and SYDVKM. The CDR3 spells CASSSPLAGIVTDTQYF. The CDR3, as DNA: TGTGCCAGCAGCTCACCGCTGGCGGGGATTGTCACAGATACGCAGTATTTT.

This rearrangement joins TRBV18 to TRBJ2-7; TRBD1 agrees at 10 bases. The ends lost 3 bases at V and 2 bases at J; junction bases unmatched: 16. The germline V gene encodes CDR1 KGHSH and CDR2 LQKENI. The CDR3 is 19 amino acids. The CDR3 coding sequence is TGTGCCAGCTCACCTTTAACCGGGACAGGGGCCATAGGAGCCTACGAGCAGTACTTC. Its protein product is CASSPLTGTGAIGAYEQYF.

The genes are TRBV2 and TRBJ2-7; 9 bases match TRBD2. The CDR3 loop spans 15 amino acids. Germline values: CDR1 SNHLY, CDR2 FYNNEI. The trim removed 6 bases at V and 2 bases at J, leaving 8 bases unmatched. The CDR3 DNA reads TGTGCCAGCAGGCAAGAGCGCGGGAGGGCCTACGAGCAGTACTTC. Translating it yields CASRQERGRAYEQYF.

The chain joins TRBV7-6 to TRBJ2-7; a weak D match, TRBD2 (6 bases). CDR1 is SGHVS and CDR2 is FNYEAQ in the germline V gene. V gave up 3 bases and J gave up 3 bases, with 15 bases separating them. CDR3 length equals 15 residues. CDR3 region: CASSFHDSGVYEQYF. The DNA for the CDR3 is TGTGCCAGCAGCTTCCACGACTCGGGAGTCTACGAGCAGTACTTC. Full variable domain (remainder filled in from reference TRBV7-6 and TRBJ2-7): GAGVSQSPRYKVTKRGQDVALRCDPISGHVSLYWYRQALGQGPEFLTYFNYEAQQDKSGLPNDRFSAERPEGSISTLTIQRTEQRDSAMYRCASSFHDSGVYEQYFGPGTRLTVT.

The chain combines TRBV10-2 with TRBJ2-2, with D tentatively TRBD2 (5 bases). This CDR3 is built from 15 residues. Trimming took off 3 bases at V and 4 bases at J, with 12 bases between the two ends. Germline CDR1 reads WSHSY; CDR2 reads SAAADI. CDR3 bases: TGCGCCAGCAGTGATACGGGGATGAGCACCGGGGAGCTGTTTTTT. Translated, it gives CASSDTGMSTGELFF.

The chain is built from TRBV15 and TRBJ1-4; perhaps TRBD1 as D (5 bases). Trimming removed 3 bases at V and 7 bases at J, with 6 bases between. The germline gives CDR1 LNHNV, CDR2 YYDKDF (reference sequence). This CDR3 spans 12 amino acids. The CDR3 DNA sequence: TGTGCCACCAGCAGGGGGGGTGAAAAACTGTTTTTT. The encoded protein is CATSRGGEKLFF.

The chain carries TRBV18 and TRBJ2-5, with 9 bases identical to TRBD1. The CDR3 covers 15 residues. Germline CDR1 reads KGHSH; CDR2 reads LQKENI. With 4 bases clipped from V and 3 bases from J, the junction kept 6 bases outside the gene matches. CDR3 nucleotides: TGTGCCAGCTCACGACGCCGGGACAGGGAAGAGACCCAGTACTTC. This sequence encodes CASSRRRDREETQYF. The full variable domain, with the rest looked up from reference TRBV18 and TRBJ2-5, is NAGVMQNPRHLVRRRGQEARLRCSPMKGHSHVYWYRQLPEEGLKFMVYLQKENIIDESGMPKERFSAEFPKEGPSILRIQQVVRGDSAAYFCASSRRRDREETQYFGPGTRLLVL.

This clone was detected only a few times. CDR3 residues: CASTLLAGSTDTQYF. The CDR3 DNA sequence: TGTGCCAGCACCTTACTAGCGGGAAGTACAGATACGCAGTATTTT. This chain connects TRBV6-5 to TRBJ2-3; 10 bases map to TRBD2. J lost 3 bases, V lost 7 bases, and 7 bases had no gene match. The CDR3 spans 15 residues. CDR1 MNHEY and CDR2 SVGAGI come from the germline V gene.

The CDR3, as DNA: TGCGCCAGCAGCCAAGACGCGGGCAGGGGTTACGAGCAGTACTTC. Its translation is CASSQDAGRGYEQYF. V usage is TRBV4-3 and J usage is TRBJ2-7; tentatively, D is TRBD1 (6 bases). Trimming took off 0 bases at V and 4 bases at J, with 13 bases between the two ends. The V gene's germline CDR1 is LGHNA and CDR2 YSLEER. The CDR3 is 15 amino acids.

J is TRBJ1-2 and V is TRBV27; D unresolved. CDR1 is MNHEY and CDR2 is SMNVEV in the germline V gene (reference sequence). This CDR3 spans 13 amino acids. Trimming removed 3 bases at V and 2 bases at J, with 7 bases between. CDR3 sequence: CASSFAGNYGYTF. CDR3 in DNA: TGTGCCAGCAGTTTTGCGGGCAACTATGGCTACACCTTC.

V gene TRBV27 combines with J gene TRBJ2-1; a possible D gene is TRBD1 (6 bases). V was pared by 6 bases and J by 9 bases, with 15 bases between. The CDR3 covers 13 residues. Germline CDR1 and CDR2: MNHEY and SMNVEV (reference sequence). DNA of the CDR3: TGTGCCAGCAGGCAAACGACAGGAGTTGAGCAGTTCTTC. Amino acids: CASRQTTGVEQFF.

This clone was seen a single time. The chain joins TRBV3-1 (or the pseudogene TRBV3-2) to TRBJ2-7; a weak D match, TRBD2 (5 bases). The CDR3 totals 15 residues. The V gene lost 0 bases and the J gene lost 1 base, with 10 bases spanning the gap. Germline lookup yields CDR1 LGHDT and CDR2 YNNKEL (reference sequence). CDR3 amino acids: CASSQDGGLSYEQYF. The CDR3 nucleotides read TGTGCCAGCAGCCAAGACGGAGGCTTGTCCTACGAGCAGTACTTC.

The gene calls are TRBV6-5 and TRBJ1-2, with TRBD1 identical over 12 bases. V was clipped by 8 bases and J by 7 bases; unmatched bases: 8. The CDR3 runs to 14 residues. Germline V gene lookup returns CDR1 MNHEY and CDR2 SVGAGI. This chain's CDR3 is CASWSRDRGLGYTF. For the CDR3, the DNA is TGTGCCAGCTGGAGCCGGGACAGGGGGCTTGGCTACACCTTC.

The chain carries TRBV4-3 and TRBJ1-1, with D perhaps TRBD1 (5 bases). Trimming took 1 base from V and 5 from J, leaving 14 bases between them. The CDR3 is made up of 15 amino acids. Germline CDR1 and CDR2: LGHNA and YSLEER. CDR3 nucleotide sequence: TGCGCCAGCAGCCAAGTGACGGGGGGGAGAACTGAAGCTTTCTTT. As protein: CASSQVTGGRTEAFF.

The chain carries TRBV27 and TRBJ2-1, with TRBD2 matching 13 bases. V dropped 5 bases and J dropped 8; count of bases not matched to a gene: 3. CDR1 MNHEY and CDR2 SMNVEV come from the germline V gene (reference sequence). CDR3 length: 14 amino acids. CDR3 in amino acids: CASSTSGRAHEQFF. The CDR3, as DNA: TGTGCCAGCAGTACTAGCGGGAGGGCGCATGAGCAGTTCTTC.